A single sample is the source of the 20 T cell receptor beta chains below, sequenced in a study of blood T cell repertoires in COVID-19. Clones were read by immunoSEQ multiplex PCR, and TCRdb kept only the in-frame ones, dropping some. This sample has under 80,000 clones; over 75% occur once, and the top ten carry 11%. Sequencing input: peripheral blood. All receptors come from a man aged 50 to 60 with acute or convalescent COVID-19.

This clone was counted ten times or more. The V call is TRBV28, the J call TRBJ1-1, with no clear D. V was trimmed by 4 bases and J by 0 bases, leaving 9 bases between them. From germline, CDR1 is MDHEN and CDR2 SYDVKM. The CDR3 length is 14 residues. As DNA, the CDR3 is TGTGCCAGCAGTTGGCAGAACATGAACACTGAAGCTTTCTTT. Protein: CASSWQNMNTEAFF.

This chain uses TRBV7-2 with TRBJ1-5; tentatively, D is TRBD1 (5 bases). CDR1 SGHTA and CDR2 FQGNSA come from the germline V gene. The V and J ends lost 1 base and 6 bases respectively, with 13 bases between them. The CDR3 is 15 residues long. CDR3 protein: CASSLEFGGSQPQHF. In DNA form, the CDR3 reads TGTGCCAGCAGCTTAGAGTTCGGGGGTAGTCAGCCCCAGCATTTT. Together with reference TRBV7-2 and TRBJ1-5, the CDR3 gives the full variable domain: GAGVSQSPSNKVTEKGKDVELRCDPISGHTALYWYRQSLGQGLEFLIYFQGNSAPDKSGLPSDRFSAERTGGSVSTLTIQRTQQEDSAVYLCASSLEFGGSQPQHFGDGTRLSIL.

V and J are TRBV6-2 or TRBV6-3 and TRBJ1-1, with 10 bases that match TRBD1. The CDR3 consists of 17 residues. CDR1 MNHEY and CDR2 SVGEGT come from the germline V gene. V lost 2 bases to trimming and J lost 3 bases; unmatched junction nucleotides: 9. For the CDR3, the DNA is TGTGCCAGCAGTTACCCCGACAGGGGGCTATCGGACACTGAAGCTTTCTTT. As protein: CASSYPDRGLSDTEAFF.

V gene TRBV6-2 or TRBV6-3 combines with J gene TRBJ2-1; 9 bases fit TRBD2. Looked up from germline, CDR1 is MNHEY and CDR2 is SVGEGT. CDR3 size: 18 residues. Losses at the gene ends were 2 bases for V and 8 bases for J; bases not matched to a gene: 16. CDR3 in DNA: TGTGCCAGCAGTTACGAGGGTGAGGGGCTAGCGGGGACCGATGAGCAGTTCTTC. Its protein is CASSYEGEGLAGTDEQFF.

The chain recombines TRBV7-9 with TRBJ1-1, with TRBD1 as a possible D gene (6 bases). Germline CDR1 is SEHNR and CDR2 is FQNEAQ (reference sequence). Trimming stripped 1 base from V and 7 bases from J, with 13 bases between. The CDR3 length is 14 residues. As DNA, the CDR3 is TGTGCCAGCAGCTTAGATCAGGGGAATAGTGAAGCTTTCTTT. It encodes CASSLDQGNSEAFF.

This chain connects TRBV19 to TRBJ1-2; a possible D gene is TRBD1 (5 bases). The V end was cut by 3 bases, the J end by 5 bases, with 10 bases between. CDR3 length: 13 amino acids. Germline lookup yields CDR1 LNHDA and CDR2 SQIVND (reference sequence). CDR3 DNA: TGTGCCAGTAGTATTGACAGTCTATATGGCTACACCTTC. Protein sequence: CASSIDSLYGYTF.

The chain combines TRBV6-1 with TRBJ2-4; D is uncertain. V lost 0 bases to trimming and J lost 5 bases, with 8 bases between them. The germline CDR1 and CDR2 sequences are MNHNS and SASEGT. This CDR3 is built from 14 residues. CDR3 coding DNA: TGTGCCAGCAGTGAAGCGATACAGCAAAACATTCAGTACTTC. Protein: CASSEAIQQNIQYF.

This chain links TRBV28 with TRBJ2-7, with a possible D match to TRBD1 (5 bases). Trimming took off 7 bases at V and 0 bases at J, with 7 bases between the two ends. The CDR3 runs to 12 residues. Germline lookup yields CDR1 MDHEN and CDR2 SYDVKM. The CDR3 DNA sequence: TGTGCCAGCACAGACAGCTCCTACGAGCAGTACTTC. Protein sequence: CASTDSSYEQYF.

This chain's CDR3 is CASSQDGTSGLGDTQYF. DNA of the CDR3: TGTGCCAGCAGCCAAGATGGTACTAGCGGGCTAGGGGATACGCAGTATTTT. The rearrangement links TRBV4-2 to TRBJ2-3; 9 nucleotides line up with TRBD2. Per the germline V gene, CDR1 is LGHNA and CDR2 is YNFKEQ. The V and J ends lost 0 bases and 6 bases, in that order; junction bases with no gene match: 10. CDR3 length: 17 residues.

This clone has only a few counts. The gene calls are TRBV3-1 (or the pseudogene TRBV3-2) and TRBJ1-1, with D possibly TRBD1 on 6 matching bases. Germline assignment: CDR1 LGHDT and CDR2 YNNKEL (reference sequence). The V and J ends lost 6 bases and 4 bases respectively, with 24 bases between them. The CDR3 sequence is 17 residues long. This chain's CDR3 is CASSHPEGGGKGTEAFF. CDR3 in DNA: TGTGCCAGCAGTCACCCCGAAGGGGGGGGAAAGGGCACTGAAGCTTTCTTT.

The V and J genes are TRBV7-9 and TRBJ1-5, with 9 bases that match TRBD1. J lost 11 bases, V lost 6 bases, and 5 bases had no gene match. CDR1 and CDR2 from the germline V gene are SEHNR and FQNEAQ (reference sequence). The CDR3 is made up of 12 amino acids. Here the CDR3 DNA reads TGTGCCAGCAGTTCCGACAGGGGGACCCAGCATTTT. Translation gives CASSSDRGTQHF.

A single count supports this clone. The chain links TRBV6-5 to TRBJ1-1; D is ambiguous. Germline values: CDR1 MNHEY, CDR2 SVGAGI. Trimming shortened V by 10 bases and J by 5 bases, and 14 bases separated the two germline ends. This CDR3 has 12 amino acids. Written as DNA, the CDR3 is TGTGCCACCTGGCTCCGGGGTACTGAAGCTTTCTTT. Protein sequence: CATWLRGTEAFF.

The table lists this clone with a count of one. This chain connects TRBV7-2 to TRBJ1-5; 9 nucleotides match TRBD1. The V segment lost 5 bases and the J segment 1 base; nucleotides outside the gene matches: 9. Per the germline V gene, CDR1 is SGHTA and CDR2 is FQGNSA. The CDR3 sequence is 17 residues long. CDR3 nucleotides: TGTGCCAGCAGCCGCCGGACAGGGGATTCGAGCAATCAGCCCCAGCATTTT. Amino acids: CASSRRTGDSSNQPQHF.

The J gene is TRBJ1-2, the V gene TRBV19; 10 bases are a match to TRBD1. The V and J ends lost 4 bases and 5 bases, in that order; junction bases with no gene match: 7. Germline V lookup: CDR1 LNHDA, CDR2 SQIVND (reference sequence). The CDR3 has 15 amino acids. The CDR3 protein is CASSTGTGVWYGYTF. The CDR3 nucleotides are TGTGCCAGTAGTACCGGGACAGGGGTTTGGTATGGCTACACCTTC. The whole variable domain, filled in from reference TRBV19 and TRBJ1-2, reads DGGITQSPKYLFRKEGQNVTLSCEQNLNHDAMYWYRQDPGQGLRLIYYSQIVNDFQKGDIAEGYSVSREKKESFPLTVTSAQKNPTAFYLCASSTGTGVWYGYTFGSGTRLTVV.

The rearrangement uses TRBV7-8 and TRBJ2-1; 10 nucleotides align to TRBD1. Per germline, CDR1 SGHVS and CDR2 FQNEAQ. This CDR3 has 15 amino acids. Trimming cost V 1 base and J 10 bases; bases outside gene matches: 7. CDR3 bases: TGTGCCAGCAGCTTAGGGGACAGGGGATTGGGGGAGCAGTTCTTC. Protein product: CASSLGDRGLGEQFF.

The rearrangement uses TRBV5-6 and TRBJ2-3; D gene unclear. The CDR3 loop spans 15 amino acids. CDR1 is SGHDT, CDR2 YYEEEE, per germline. The ends were cut back, 2 bases at V and 6 bases at J, with 16 bases in the middle. CDR3: CASSLMASTPDTQYF. The CDR3 region has the DNA TGTGCCAGCAGCTTAATGGCCTCGACACCGGATACGCAGTATTTT. The full variable domain, in which reference TRBV5-6 and TRBJ2-3 provide the parts outside the CDR3, is DAGVTQSPTHLIKTRGQQVTLRCSPKSGHDTVSWYQQALGQGPQFIFQYYEEEERQRGNFPDRFSGHQFPNYSSELNVNALLLGDSALYLCASSLMASTPDTQYFGPGTRLTVL.

The chain combines TRBV6-5 with TRBJ2-2; the D gene is possibly TRBD2 (6 bases). V gave up 0 bases and J gave up 3 bases, with 11 bases separating them. Germline CDR1 and CDR2: MNHEY and SVGAGI. The CDR3 has 16 residues. Here the CDR3 reads CASSYSTGADTGELFF. CDR3 coding DNA: TGTGCCAGCAGTTACTCGACGGGAGCGGACACCGGGGAGCTGTTTTTT.

V and J are TRBV21-1 and TRBJ2-5; the DNA was not used to check the table's D call, TRBD2. TRBV21-1 is marked as a pseudogene. The CDR3 covers 16 residues. CDR3 nucleotides: TGTGCCAGCAGCCTGGCCCGACGGTCGTTGAGGGAGACCCAGTACTTC. Translating gives CASSLARRSLRETQYF.

This clone has only one observation. The CDR3, as DNA: TGTGCCAGCAGCCTCGGACAGGGGGTGGATGAAAAACTGTTTTTT. This codes for CASSLGQGVDEKLFF. The chain links TRBV6-6 to TRBJ1-4, with TRBD1 matching over 10 bases. Germline CDR1 is MNHNY and CDR2 is SVGAGI (reference sequence). The CDR3 runs to 15 residues. Trimming at V came to 6 bases and at J to 6 bases, leaving 7 bases not matched to a gene.

The chain uses TRBV24-1 and TRBJ2-7; 7 nucleotides align to TRBD2. V gave up 5 bases and J gave up 8 bases; unmatched junction bases: 2. The CDR3 is made up of 11 amino acids. The germline V gene encodes CDR1 KGHDR and CDR2 SFDVKD. CDR3 loop: CATSAGGQQYF. DNA of the CDR3: TGTGCCACCAGTGCGGGGGGACAGCAGTACTTC.